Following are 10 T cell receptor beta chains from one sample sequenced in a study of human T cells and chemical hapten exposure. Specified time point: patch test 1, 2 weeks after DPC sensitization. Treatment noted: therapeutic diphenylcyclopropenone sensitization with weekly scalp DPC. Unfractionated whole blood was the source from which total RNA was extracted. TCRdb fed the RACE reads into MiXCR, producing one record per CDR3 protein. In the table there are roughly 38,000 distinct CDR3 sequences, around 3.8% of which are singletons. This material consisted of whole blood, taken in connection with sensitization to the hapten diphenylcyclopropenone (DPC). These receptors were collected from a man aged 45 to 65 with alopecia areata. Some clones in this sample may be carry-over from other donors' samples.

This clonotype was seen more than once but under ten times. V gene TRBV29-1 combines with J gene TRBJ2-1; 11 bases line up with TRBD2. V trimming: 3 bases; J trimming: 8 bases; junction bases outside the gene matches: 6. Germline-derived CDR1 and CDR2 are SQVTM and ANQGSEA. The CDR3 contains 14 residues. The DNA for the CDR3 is TGCAGCGTTGATCCTAGCGGGAGGTACTATGAGCAGTTCTTC. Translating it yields CSVDPSGRYYEQFF.

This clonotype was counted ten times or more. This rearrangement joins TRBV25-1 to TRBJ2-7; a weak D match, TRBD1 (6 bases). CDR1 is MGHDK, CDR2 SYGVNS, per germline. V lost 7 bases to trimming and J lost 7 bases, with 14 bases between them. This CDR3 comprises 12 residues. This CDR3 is CASIPPGDEQYF. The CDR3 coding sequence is TGTGCCAGCATTCCCCCAGGGGATGAGCAGTACTTC.

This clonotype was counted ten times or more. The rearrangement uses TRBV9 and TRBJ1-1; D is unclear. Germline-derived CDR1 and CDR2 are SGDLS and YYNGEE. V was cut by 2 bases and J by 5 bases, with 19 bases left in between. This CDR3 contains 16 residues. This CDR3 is CASSVSYSQERTEAFF. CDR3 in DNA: TGTGCCAGCAGCGTTAGCTACTCTCAGGAGCGGACTGAAGCTTTCTTT.

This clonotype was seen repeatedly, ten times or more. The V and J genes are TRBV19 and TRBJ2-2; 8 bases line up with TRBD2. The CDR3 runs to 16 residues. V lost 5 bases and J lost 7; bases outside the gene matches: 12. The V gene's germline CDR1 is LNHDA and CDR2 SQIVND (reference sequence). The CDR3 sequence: CASSDPGLVIHGELFF. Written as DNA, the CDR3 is TGTGCCAGTAGTGACCCGGGACTAGTTATCCACGGGGAGCTGTTTTTT.

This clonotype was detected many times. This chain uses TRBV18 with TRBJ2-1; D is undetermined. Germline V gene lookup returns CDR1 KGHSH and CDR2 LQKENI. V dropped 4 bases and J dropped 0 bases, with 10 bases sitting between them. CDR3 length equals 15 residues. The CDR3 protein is CASSLDSYSYNEQFF. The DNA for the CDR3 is TGTGCCAGCTCACTTGACTCCTACTCCTACAATGAGCAGTTCTTC.

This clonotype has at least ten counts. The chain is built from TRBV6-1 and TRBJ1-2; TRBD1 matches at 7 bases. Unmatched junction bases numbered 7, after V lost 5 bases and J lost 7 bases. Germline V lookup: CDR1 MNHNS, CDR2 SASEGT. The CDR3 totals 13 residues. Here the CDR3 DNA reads TGTGCCAGCAGTACACAGGGGCGCTCTGGCTACACCTTC. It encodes CASSTQGRSGYTF.

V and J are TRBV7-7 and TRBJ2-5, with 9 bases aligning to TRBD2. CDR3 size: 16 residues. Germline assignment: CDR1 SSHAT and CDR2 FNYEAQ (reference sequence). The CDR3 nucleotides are TGTGCTAGGAGCTTATCATCGACTAGCGGACAAGAGACCCAGTACTTC. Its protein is CARSLSSTSGQETQYF.

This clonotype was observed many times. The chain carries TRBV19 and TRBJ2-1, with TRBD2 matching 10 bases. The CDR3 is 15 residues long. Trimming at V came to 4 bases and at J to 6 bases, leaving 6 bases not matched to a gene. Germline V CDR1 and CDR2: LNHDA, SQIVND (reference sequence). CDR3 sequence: CASSTLAGASNEQFF. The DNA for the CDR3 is TGTGCCAGTAGTACCCTAGCGGGAGCTTCCAATGAGCAGTTCTTC.

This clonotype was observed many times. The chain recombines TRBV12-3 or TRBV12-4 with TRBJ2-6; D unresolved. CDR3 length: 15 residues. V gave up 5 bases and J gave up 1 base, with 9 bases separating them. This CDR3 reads CASSRYRSGANVLTF. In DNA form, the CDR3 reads TGTGCCAGCAGTCGGTACCGATCTGGGGCCAACGTCCTGACTTTC.

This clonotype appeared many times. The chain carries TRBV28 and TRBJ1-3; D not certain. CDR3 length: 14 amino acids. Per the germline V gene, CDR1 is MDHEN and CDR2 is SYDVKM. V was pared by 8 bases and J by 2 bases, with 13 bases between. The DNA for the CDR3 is TGTGCCAGCCGAGGTCCTGGAACTGGAAACACCATATATTTT. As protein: CASRGPGTGNTIYF.